The clone carrying this T cell receptor beta chain showed up just a few times. Germline V gives CDR1 SGHRS, CDR2 YFSETQ. This CDR3 is built from 14 residues. V was trimmed by 4 bases and J by 8 bases, leaving 16 bases between them. Time point described: pretreatment peripheral blood. Per-patient samples, pretreatment and on-treatment, numbered 1 to 8. The sample belongs to a study of PD-L1 blockade in urothelial cancer. Study-level information: Males with bladder-origin urothelial cancer constituted about nine tenths of the roughly 30 patients.

Method: immunoSEQ multiplex PCR; TCRdb's copy keeps in-frame clones and lacks some. The table lists roughly 53,000 clones, around nine tenths of them singletons. The chain is built from TRBV5-1 and TRBJ1-5; TRBD1 might be the D (5 bases). The sample was PBMCs, taken around atezolizumab (anti-PD-L1) treatment. This sequence originates from a woman aged 60-75 years with urothelial cancer. The CDR3 is CASSPGHGGEPQHF. Here the CDR3 DNA reads TGCGCCAGCAGCCCAGGACACGGAGGGGAGCCCCAGCATTTT.